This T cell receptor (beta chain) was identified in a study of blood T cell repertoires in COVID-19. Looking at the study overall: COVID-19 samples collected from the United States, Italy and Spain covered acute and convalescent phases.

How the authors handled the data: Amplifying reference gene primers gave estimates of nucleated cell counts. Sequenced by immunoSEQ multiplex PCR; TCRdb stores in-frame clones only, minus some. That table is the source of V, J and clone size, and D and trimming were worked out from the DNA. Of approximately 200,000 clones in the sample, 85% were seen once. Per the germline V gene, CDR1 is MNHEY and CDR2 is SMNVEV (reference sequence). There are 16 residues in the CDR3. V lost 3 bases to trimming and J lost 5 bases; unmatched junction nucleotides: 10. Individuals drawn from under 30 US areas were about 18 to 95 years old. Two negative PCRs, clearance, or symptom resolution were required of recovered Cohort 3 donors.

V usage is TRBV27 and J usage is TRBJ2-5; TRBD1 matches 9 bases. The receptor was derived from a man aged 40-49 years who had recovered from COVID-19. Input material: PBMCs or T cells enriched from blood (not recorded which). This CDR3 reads CASSLGPGQGMETQYF. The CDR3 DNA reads TGTGCCAGCAGTTTGGGGCCGGGACAGGGTATGGAGACCCAGTACTTC.